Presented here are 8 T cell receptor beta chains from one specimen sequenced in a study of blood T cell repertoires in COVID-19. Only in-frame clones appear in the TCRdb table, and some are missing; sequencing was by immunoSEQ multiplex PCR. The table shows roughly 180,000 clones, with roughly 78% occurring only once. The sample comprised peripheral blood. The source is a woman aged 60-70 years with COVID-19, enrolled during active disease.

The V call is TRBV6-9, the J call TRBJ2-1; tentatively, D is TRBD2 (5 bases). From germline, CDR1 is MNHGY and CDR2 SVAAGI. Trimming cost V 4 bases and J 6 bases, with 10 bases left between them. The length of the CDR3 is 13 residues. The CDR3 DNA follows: TGTGCCAGCAGTTCCCCCAGCGGCAATGAGCAGTTCTTC. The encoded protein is CASSSPSGNEQFF.

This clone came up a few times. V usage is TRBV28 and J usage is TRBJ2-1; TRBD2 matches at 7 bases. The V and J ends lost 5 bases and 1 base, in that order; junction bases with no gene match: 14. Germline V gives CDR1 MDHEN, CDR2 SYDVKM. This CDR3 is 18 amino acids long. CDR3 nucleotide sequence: TGTGCCAGCAGTGGCAATTTGGGGCAGGGAGGGTCCTACAATGAGCAGTTCTTC. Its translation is CASSGNLGQGGSYNEQFF. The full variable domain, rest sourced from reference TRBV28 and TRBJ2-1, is DVKVTQSSRYLVKRTGEKVFLECVQDMDHENMFWYRQDPGLGLRLIYFSYDVKMKEKGDIPEGYSVSREKKERFSLILESASTNQTSMYLCASSGNLGQGGSYNEQFFGPGTRLTVL.

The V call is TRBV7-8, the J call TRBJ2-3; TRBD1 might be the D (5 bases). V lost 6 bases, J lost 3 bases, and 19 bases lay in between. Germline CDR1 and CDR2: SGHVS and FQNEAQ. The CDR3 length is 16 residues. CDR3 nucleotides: TGTGCCAGCAGGCCCAGCCCAGGGAACCCTACAGATACGCAGTATTTT. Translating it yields CASRPSPGNPTDTQYF.

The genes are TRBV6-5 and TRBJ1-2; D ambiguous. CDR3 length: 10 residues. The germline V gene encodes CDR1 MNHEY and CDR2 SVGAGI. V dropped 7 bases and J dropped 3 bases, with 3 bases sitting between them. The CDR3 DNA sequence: TGTGCCAGCAACTACTATGGCTACACCTTC. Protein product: CASNYYGYTF.

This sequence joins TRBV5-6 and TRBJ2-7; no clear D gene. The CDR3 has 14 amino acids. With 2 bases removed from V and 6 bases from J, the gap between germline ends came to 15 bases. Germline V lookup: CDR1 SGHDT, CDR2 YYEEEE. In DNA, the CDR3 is TGTGCCAGCAGCTTCAGGTCCAAAACCGGCGAGCAGTACGTC. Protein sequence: CASSFRSKTGEQYV.

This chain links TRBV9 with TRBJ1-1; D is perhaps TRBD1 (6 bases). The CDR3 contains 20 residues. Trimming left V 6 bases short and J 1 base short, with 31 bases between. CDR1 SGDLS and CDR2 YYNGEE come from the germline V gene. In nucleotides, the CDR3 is TGTGCCAGCAAATACAGGGCTTGGTCCTGGACGAGGGCCCCGAACACTGAAGCTTTCTTT. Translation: CASKYRAWSWTRAPNTEAFF.

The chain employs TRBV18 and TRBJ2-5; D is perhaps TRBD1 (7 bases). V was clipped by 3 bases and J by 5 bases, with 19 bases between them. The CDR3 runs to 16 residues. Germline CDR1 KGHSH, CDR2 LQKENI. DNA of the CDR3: TGTGCCAGCTCACCGGGGAAAGGGGGCAGCGGGGAGACCCAGTACTTC. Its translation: CASSPGKGGSGETQYF.

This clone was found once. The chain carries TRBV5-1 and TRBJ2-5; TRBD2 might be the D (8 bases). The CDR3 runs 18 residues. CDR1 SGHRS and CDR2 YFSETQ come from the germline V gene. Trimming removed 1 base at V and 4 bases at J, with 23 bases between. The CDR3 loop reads CASSLSGVAGTVVETQYF. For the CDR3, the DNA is TGCGCCAGCAGCTTGTCCGGGGTAGCGGGGACAGTCGTAGAGACCCAGTACTTC.